A selection of T cell receptor beta chains follows, all from one sample in a study of blood T cell repertoires in COVID-19. Clones were read by immunoSEQ multiplex PCR, and TCRdb kept only the in-frame ones, dropping some. The data show around 180,000 clones, about 74% seen once. The sequenced material came from peripheral blood. The receptors here all came from a woman older than 75 with acute or convalescent COVID-19. The CDR3 runs from the conserved cysteine through the conserved F or W. The D gene is left open where the match is weak. The size entry is marked missing in some rows and otherwise reads once, few, many or a size class.

clone_size j_call v_call d_call cdr3_aa cdr3_nt
few TRBJ1-4 TRBV7-8 . CASSGRGGLNEKLFF TGTGCCAGCAGCGGACGGGGTGGACTAAATGAAAAACTGTTTTTT
. TRBJ1-5 TRBV2 TRBD1 CAYGRQGAIPQHF TGTGCCTATGGTAGACAGGGTGCGATACCCCAGCATTTT
few TRBJ1-4 TRBV23-1 TRBD1 CASSPPGGLQGANEKLFF TGCGCCAGCAGTCCCCCCGGGGGTCTACAGGGGGCTAATGAAAAACTGTTTTTT
. TRBJ2-1 TRBV27 TRBD2 CASSGAGTSVLNEQFF TGTGCCAGCAGTGGAGCCGGGACTAGCGTGCTCAATGAGCAGTTCTTC
. TRBJ1-2 TRBV18 . CASSPRSDNGYTF TGTGCCAGCTCACCCCGATCCGACAATGGCTACACCTTC
. TRBJ1-2 TRBV28 . CASSLWAGRDPGYTF TGTGCCAGCAGTTTATGGGCGGGGAGGGATCCCGGCTACACCTTC
. TRBJ2-1 TRBV20-1 TRBD1 CSASGDRGPDEQFF TGCAGTGCTAGTGGGGACAGGGGGCCAGATGAGCAGTTCTTC
. TRBJ1-1 TRBV28 . CASIPSTGSNTEAFF TGTGCCAGCATTCCATCGACAGGTTCGAACACTGAAGCTTTCTTT
once TRBJ1-2 TRBV2 . CASRVDGGGSYGYTF TGTGCCAGCAGGGTGGACGGTGGAGGGAGCTATGGCTACACCTTC
. TRBJ1-1 TRBV18 . CASSPPDRQNTEAFF TGTGCCAGCTCACCACCCGACAGACAGAACACTGAAGCTTTCTTT
. TRBJ2-2 TRBV29-1 . CSVKTGTGELFF TGCAGCGTTAAGACGGGTACCGGGGAGCTGTTTTTT
. TRBJ2-1 TRBV27 TRBD2 CASLTSGRLYNEQFF TGTGCCAGCTTGACTAGCGGGAGGTTATACAATGAGCAGTTCTTC
. TRBJ2-1 TRBV27 TRBD2 CASRMGLASYNEQFF TGTGCCAGCAGGATGGGACTAGCTTCCTACAATGAGCAGTTCTTC
few TRBJ2-4 TRBV23-1 TRBD1 CASSPPGQGTMLAKNIQYF TGCGCCAGCAGTCCTCCGGGACAGGGGACGATGCTAGCCAAAAACATTCAGTACTTC
few TRBJ2-2 TRBV7-3 . CASSLSLSTGELFF TGTGCCAGCAGCTTATCCTTGTCCACCGGGGAGCTGTTTTTT
. TRBJ1-2 TRBV6-5 TRBD1 CASSPDRVGYTF TGTGCCAGCAGCCCGGACAGGGTCGGCTACACCTTC
. TRBJ1-3 TRBV10-3 . CAISPWRVSSGNTIYF TGTGCCATCAGCCCCTGGAGAGTTAGCTCTGGAAACACCATATATTTT
. TRBJ2-2 TRBV18 . CASSPKTDTGELFF TGTGCCAGCTCACCGAAGACAGACACCGGGGAGCTGTTTTTT
once TRBJ2-7 TRBV2 . CASSGGSLQSPYEQYF TGTGCCAGCAGTGGAGGCTCGTTGCAATCTCCCTACGAGCAGTACTTC
. TRBJ2-2 TRBV6-1 . CASSDFPAGNTGELFF TGTGCCAGCAGTGACTTTCCGGCAGGGAACACCGGGGAGCTGTTTTTT
. TRBJ1-5 TRBV2 TRBD1 CASRQTGIINQPQHF TGTGCCAGCAGACAGACAGGGATCATCAATCAGCCCCAGCATTTT
. TRBJ2-1 TRBV13 . CASSLGAGGNEQFF TGTGCCAGCAGCTTAGGGGCCGGGGGCAATGAGCAGTTCTTC
. TRBJ1-4 TRBV7-2 . CASSRGGVNEKLFF TGTGCCAGCAGCCGGGGGGGCGTGAATGAAAAACTGTTTTTT
once TRBJ1-5 TRBV4-2 TRBD1 CASSHLGQTDQPQHF TGTGCCAGCAGCCATTTGGGACAGACTGATCAGCCCCAGCATTTT
. TRBJ2-7 TRBV18 . CASSPPGNYEQYF TGTGCCAGCTCACCCCCAGGGAACTACGAGCAGTACTTC
. TRBJ1-2 TRBV7-9 TRBD1 CASSLATGADYGGYTF TGTGCCAGCAGCTTAGCGACAGGGGCCGACTATGGTGGCTACACCTTC
few TRBJ1-4 TRBV9 TRBD1 CASSVGQGRGTNEKLFF TGTGCCAGCAGCGTTGGACAGGGGCGAGGCACTAATGAAAAACTGTTTTTT
once TRBJ2-1 TRBV6-2/TRBV6-3 . CASSTFTGKHEQFF TGTGCCAGCAGTACCTTTACAGGTAAACATGAGCAGTTCTTC
. TRBJ2-1 TRBV28 . CASIGRKGVDNEQFF TGTGCCAGCATAGGAAGGAAAGGGGTTGACAATGAGCAGTTCTTC
. TRBJ2-7 TRBV28 TRBD2 CASSMPTRTAGVEQYF TGTGCCAGCAGTATGCCTACCCGGACAGCGGGGGTAGAGCAGTACTTC
. TRBJ2-5 TRBV4-1 . CASSLRDTDQETQYF TGCGCCAGCAGCCTTCGGGACACGGATCAAGAGACCCAGTACTTC
. TRBJ2-1 TRBV19 . CASKGRPGGEQFF TGTGCCAGTAAGGGGCGCCCGGGCGGTGAGCAGTTCTTC
. TRBJ2-6 TRBV5-4 TRBD2 CASSLGAGEVGANVLTF TGTGCCAGCAGCTTGGGTGCGGGAGAGGTTGGGGCCAACGTCCTGACTTTC
. TRBJ1-2 TRBV4-3 . CASSQDATGFSLEGYTF TGCGCCAGCAGCCAAGATGCGACAGGATTCTCCCTGGAGGGCTACACCTTC
. TRBJ1-1 TRBV19 TRBD1 CASKGNLGTGPTEAFF TGTGCCAGTAAGGGGAACTTAGGGACAGGTCCCACTGAAGCTTTCTTT
few TRBJ1-1 TRBV27 . CASITIWTAGHTEAFF TGTGCCAGCATTACCATCTGGACAGCCGGACACACTGAAGCTTTCTTT
few TRBJ1-5 TRBV12-3/TRBV12-4 TRBD1 CASSLGQGSPQHF TGTGCCAGCAGTTTGGGACAGGGCTCGCCCCAGCATTTT